A single TCR beta chain is shown here with its context. This clonotype was detected a few times. Its antigen is currently not known. No base quality information exists; no much larger clone differs at one position. This record comes from a study of response to subunit inactivated influenza vaccine listed by TCRdb under 2018. For context, the study as a whole: To follow how T cells responded to a trivalent subunit inactivated influenza vaccine, the researchers relied on deep quantitative profiling of the T cell receptor repertoire.

Libraries came from RT-PCR. Sequencer: Illumina HiSeq 2500. TCRdb trimmed the raw reads at Q25, called clones with MiXCR and kept productive beta chains. Rows with a matching CDR3 protein are joined into one entry that keeps the most common DNA and genes. The sample table lists about 570,000 distinct CDR3 sequences, 11% of them with a count of one. Roughly 11% of the sample lies in the top ten. The CDR3 runs 13 amino acids, cysteine and phenylalanine included. Only the CDR3 DNA stays, 39 bases, in frame from base 1. CDR1 and CDR2, looked up from the germline V gene, are SGHRS and YFSETQ. At the junction V is shortened by 4 bases and J by 2 bases, with 9 bases in between. What the authors observed across the whole study: The authors suggested that each seasonal influenza vaccination may recruit only a limited number of new T cells.

The same specimen was also included in a second study, on T cells expressing NK-cell markers. Taken from the second paper: 5'RACE template switching, by which a universal primer site and unique molecular identifiers were added, was used to make TCR beta cDNA libraries. Three sorted T-cell subsets (CD3+CD56+NKG2C+, CD3+CD56+NKG2C- and CD3+CD56-NKG2C+) from eight donors had their TCR beta-chain repertoires profiled. Among the eight sequenced donors, seven were HCMV-seropositive and one was HCMV-seronegative. To restrict sorting to alphabetaTCR-expressing T cells, an anti-gammadeltaTCR antibody was added in several experiments. In a handful of donors, the dominant CD3+CD56+NKG2C+ clonotypes were among the top 10 CD8+ clonotypes and accounted for about 1.0-7.0% of CD8+ T cells. Those dominant clonotypes were again the most abundant among CD3+CD56-NKG2C+ cells in a few donors, at about 28.3-60.1%. Whether the expanded NKG2C-expressing T cell clones were specific for HCMV antigens was left unclear. The study sequenced eight donors, all healthy volunteers chosen at random: three men and five women. To determine HCMV serostatus, a commercial ELISA kit was used to detect HCMV-specific IgG in serum. Ficoll density gradient centrifugation was used to isolate peripheral blood mononuclear cells from blood. For over five donors, bulk peripheral blood T-cell repertoires were additionally sequenced from unsorted PBMC. cDNA synthesis was primed from the TCR beta constant segment and was followed by two successive PCR amplification steps. Illumina HiSeq 2000/2500, MiSeq or NextSeq was used to sequence libraries as 2 x 150 bp reads. MIGEC was used to demultiplex reads and group reads by UMI, and MiTCR was used to assemble and quantify clonotypes. To exclude erroneous sequences, any TCR cDNA sequence not supported by at least two reads was discarded. The tcR package was used for downstream repertoire analysis, and clonotypes were matched across fractions by CDR3 nucleotide sequence plus V segment. VDJmatch was used to annotate antigen specificity against VDJdb, with one amino acid substitution allowed in CDR3.

This specimen consisted of PBMCs from blood, obtained on the day of vaccination. The chain is encoded by TRBV5-1 joined to TRBJ1-2; a tentative D call is TRBD1 (5 bases match). The origin of this receptor is a man in his forties or fifties who received an inactivated influenza vaccine. Donor details come from another sample of the same person, matched by shared clones. The DNA sequence is as follows: TGCGCCAGCAGCGGTGGGGGGAACTATGGCTACACCTTC. Its translation reads: CASSGGGNYGYTF.